These 28 T cell receptor beta chains were sequenced from one sample in a study of neurological immune-mediated disorders. One entry per CDR3 protein results from TCRdb running MiXCR on the 5' RACE reads. The sample includes around 25,000 distinct CDR3 sequences, 10% to 15% seen only once; the top ten take around 13%. Material for sequencing was PBMCs. These receptors were obtained from a woman aged 55-70 years with HTLV-1-associated myelopathy (HAM/TSP).

At least ten counts were recorded for this clonotype. The gene calls are TRBV5-1 and TRBJ1-1, with a tentative D call TRBD1 (5 bases). V lost 2 bases to trimming and J lost 1 base, with 12 bases between them. Germline CDR1 SGHRS, CDR2 YFSETQ. The CDR3 spans 15 residues. DNA of the CDR3: TGCGCCAGCAGCTTTGGAGGGGCCGCGAACACTGAAGCTTTCTTT. This sequence encodes CASSFGGAANTEAFF.

The table lists this clonotype with many counts. The gene calls are TRBV6-6 and TRBJ2-5, with D unresolved. The V end was cut by 4 bases, the J end by 5 bases, with 8 bases between. Germline assignment: CDR1 MNHNY and CDR2 SVGAGI (reference sequence). The CDR3 sequence is 12 residues long. The CDR3 nucleotides read TGTGCCAGCAGTTTGGGTGAGGAGACCCAGTACTTC. It yields the protein CASSLGEETQYF.

The chain joins TRBV20-1 to TRBJ2-2; TRBD1 might be the D (5 bases). The CDR3 has 16 amino acids. The V and J ends lost 0 bases and 4 bases respectively, with 15 bases between them. Germline assignment: CDR1 DFQATT and CDR2 SNEGSKA (reference sequence). As DNA, the CDR3 is TGCAGTGCTAGAGATCTGGGGCGGATAAGCACCGGGGAGCTGTTTTTT. Its translation is CSARDLGRISTGELFF.

This clonotype was detected many times. The germline gene is not matched at one end of the junction; a read error may be the cause. The chain is built from TRBV29-1 and TRBJ2-1, with D maybe TRBD2 (5 bases). CDR1 is SQVTM and CDR2 is ANQGSEA in the germline V gene. CDR3 length: 14 amino acids. The CDR3 DNA follows: TGCAGCGTTGGTCGGGAAGTGGGATACATTGAGCAGTTCTTC. Amino acid sequence: CSVGREVGYIEQFF.

This clonotype occurred many times. The V gene is TRBV5-6, the J gene TRBJ2-1; D gene uncertain. In germline, CDR1 is SGHDT, CDR2 YYEEEE. This CDR3 comprises 11 residues. V lost 1 base and J lost 14, with 10 bases in between. The chain's CDR3 is CASSLRGTEFF. CDR3 DNA: TGTGCCAGCAGCTTGCGAGGTACGGAGTTCTTC.

This clonotype was picked up many times. The V and J genes are TRBV5-1 and TRBJ1-1; a possible D gene is TRBD1 (5 bases). The CDR3 consists of 14 residues. Germline V gives CDR1 SGHRS, CDR2 YFSETQ. The V and J ends lost 3 bases and 4 bases respectively, with 13 bases between them. In DNA, the CDR3 is TGCGCCAGCAGCTCCGGGACCCTTGGCACTGAAGCTTTCTTT. This encodes CASSSGTLGTEAFF.

This chain links TRBV29-1 with TRBJ2-5, with 8 bases lining up with TRBD2. The CDR3 extends over 16 amino acids. Germline V gene sequence: CDR1 SQVTM, CDR2 ANQGSEA. Germline trimming cut 1 base from V and 2 bases from J; bases unmatched to any gene: 9. The DNA of the CDR3 is TGCAGCGTTGAAGGCTCGGAGCGGGAGCCACAAGAGACCCAGTACTTC. Translated, it gives CSVEGSEREPQETQYF.

This clonotype was seen at least ten times. The chain links TRBV27 to TRBJ2-5, with unresolved D. The CDR3 has 13 amino acids. Germline lookup yields CDR1 MNHEY and CDR2 SMNVEV (reference sequence). With 3 bases removed from V and 7 bases from J, the gap between germline ends came to 12 bases. DNA of the CDR3: TGTGCCAGCAGTTTTGGCAGCTTCAGGACCCAGTACTTC. Translating it yields CASSFGSFRTQYF.

This clonotype was detected ten times or more. The chain carries TRBV2 and TRBJ2-3, with TRBD2 identical over 10 bases. J was trimmed by 4 bases and V by 8 bases; bases with no gene match: 6. Germline values: CDR1 SNHLY, CDR2 FYNNEI. The CDR3 is 14 residues long. CDR3 region: CASRTSGPPDTQYF. The CDR3 DNA reads TGTGCCAGCCGGACTAGCGGTCCTCCAGATACGCAGTATTTT.

The V and J genes are TRBV27 and TRBJ1-5, with 7 bases fitting TRBD1. CDR1 and CDR2 from the germline V gene are MNHEY and SMNVEV (reference sequence). V shed 5 bases, J shed 8 bases, and the junction held 9 bases outside the gene matches. There are 14 residues in the CDR3. DNA of the CDR3: TGTGCCAGCAGTCAACAGGGGATCTGGAAGCCCCAGCATTTT. Translation gives CASSQQGIWKPQHF.

Concerning this clonotype: One end of the junction does not line up with germline, which may come from a read error. The V and J genes are TRBV18 and TRBJ1-2; the D is unclear. The CDR3 length is 13 residues. Germline V lookup: CDR1 KGHSH, CDR2 LQKENI. In DNA form, the CDR3 reads TGTGCCAGATCACCTTCCTTCACCGGGGGCTACACCTTC. Amino acid sequence: CARSPSFTGGYTF.

In this sample, this clonotype turned up many times. The rearrangement links TRBV20-1 to TRBJ2-5, with TRBD1 matching over 10 bases. The J segment lost 5 bases and the V segment lost 0 bases, leaving 9 bases of the junction unmatched. Germline V gene sequence: CDR1 DFQATT, CDR2 SNEGSKA (reference sequence). The CDR3 has 16 amino acids. As DNA, the CDR3 is TGCAGTGCTAGAGATTTTGCCGGGACAGGGGTCGAGACCCAGTACTTC. This sequence encodes CSARDFAGTGVETQYF.

This clonotype appeared many times. This chain connects TRBV24-1 to TRBJ2-1; 8 bases line up with TRBD2. CDR1 KGHDR and CDR2 SFDVKD come from the germline V gene. The CDR3 is 17 residues long. The V segment lost 4 bases and the J segment 7 bases; nucleotides outside the gene matches: 14. CDR3 region: CATSDPSEAGVVNEQFF. CDR3 nucleotides: TGTGCCACCAGTGACCCTTCGGAAGCGGGAGTTGTAAATGAGCAGTTCTTC.

This clonotype was counted many times. The chain uses TRBV20-1 and TRBJ2-3, with D hard to call. This CDR3 comprises 12 residues. V gave up 2 bases and J gave up 0 bases, with 3 bases separating them. Germline-derived CDR1 and CDR2 are DFQATT and SNEGSKA (reference sequence). The CDR3 loop is CSARPSTDTQYF. The DNA of the CDR3 is TGCAGTGCTAGACCGAGCACAGATACGCAGTATTTT.

Ten or more counts support this clonotype. The chain is built from TRBV5-1 and TRBJ1-6; perhaps TRBD1 as D (6 bases). CDR3 size: 15 residues. V gave up 0 bases and J gave up 5 bases, with 9 bases separating them. Germline CDR1 and CDR2: SGHRS and YFSETQ. Here the CDR3 reads CASSLEQGHNSPLHF. DNA of the CDR3: TGCGCCAGCAGCTTGGAACAGGGCCATAATTCACCCCTCCACTTT.

This clonotype counts as medium-sized. CDR3 region: CASSSSAGKRTEAFF. The DNA for the CDR3 is TGCGCCAGCAGCTCCTCGGCAGGGAAGAGAACTGAAGCTTTCTTT. The chain is built from TRBV5-1 and TRBJ1-1; TRBD1 is a possible D gene (5 bases). Germline CDR1 reads SGHRS; CDR2 reads YFSETQ. The CDR3 runs to 15 residues. Trimming removed 3 bases from V and 5 bases from J, with 17 bases in between.

The J gene is TRBJ2-4, the V gene TRBV20-1; D is unresolved. The CDR3 totals 15 residues. The V end lost 5 bases, the J end lost 2 bases, and 16 bases lay between the germline ends. CDR1 and CDR2 from the germline V gene are DFQATT and SNEGSKA (reference sequence). The CDR3: CSAFTRGGTKNIQYF. CDR3 bases: TGCAGTGCTTTCACCCGCGGTGGGACCAAAAACATTCAGTACTTC.

This chain joins TRBV4-3 and TRBJ2-7; 15 bases line up with TRBD2. Trimming took 3 bases from V and 3 from J; bases not matched to a gene: 6. The CDR3 is 17 amino acids. In germline, CDR1 is LGHNA, CDR2 YSLEER. CDR3 protein: CASSQGTSGGQGYEQYF. Here the CDR3 DNA reads TGCGCCAGCAGCCAGGGGACTAGCGGGGGGCAGGGCTACGAGCAGTACTTC.

The chain uses TRBV20-1 and TRBJ2-5; 9 bases match TRBD1. V lost 2 bases to trimming and J lost 5 bases; unmatched junction nucleotides: 6. Germline V gene lookup returns CDR1 DFQATT and CDR2 SNEGSKA (reference sequence). The CDR3 has 14 residues. CDR3 nucleotide sequence: TGCAGTGCTAGAAAACAGGGGGCTGGGGAGACCCAGTACTTC. Amino acids: CSARKQGAGETQYF.

This clonotype occurred many times. This rearrangement joins TRBV5-1 to TRBJ2-3; 9 bases fit TRBD2. The germline V gene encodes CDR1 SGHRS and CDR2 YFSETQ. The V segment lost 3 bases and the J segment 2 bases; nucleotides outside the gene matches: 4. There are 15 residues in the CDR3. CDR3 residues: CASSYSGGDTDTQYF. For the CDR3, the DNA is TGCGCCAGCAGCTATAGCGGGGGCGACACAGATACGCAGTATTTT.

Judged by abundance, this clonotype is medium-sized. The V gene is TRBV9, the J gene TRBJ2-3; D is perhaps TRBD1 or TRBD2 (5 bases each). The CDR3 spans 15 residues. The germline V gene encodes CDR1 SGDLS and CDR2 YYNGEE. V dropped 0 bases and J dropped 3 bases, with 11 bases sitting between them. CDR3 DNA: TGTGCCAGCAGCGTAGGTGCAGGGAGTACAGATACGCAGTATTTT. The encoded protein is CASSVGAGSTDTQYF.

This clonotype was counted many times. The chain has TRBV2 and TRBJ2-3; 7 nucleotides line up with TRBD2. Germline CDR1 and CDR2: SNHLY and FYNNEI. The CDR3 runs 15 residues. V lost 4 bases and J lost 4; bases outside the gene matches: 8. The CDR3 spells CASSVSGRMSDTQYF. DNA of the CDR3: TGTGCCAGCAGTGTCTCCGGGAGGATGTCAGATACGCAGTATTTT.

This clonotype was seen at least ten times. The V gene is TRBV29-1, the J gene TRBJ2-7; 8 bases align to TRBD1. Germline V gives CDR1 SQVTM, CDR2 ANQGSEA. The V and J ends lost 5 bases and 6 bases, in that order; junction bases with no gene match: 6. CDR3 size: 12 residues. CDR3 in DNA: TGCAGCGTTAGGACAGGGCAAGGCGAGCAGTACTTC. Residues: CSVRTGQGEQYF.

This clonotype came up many times. The chain combines TRBV7-2 with TRBJ2-7, with 10 nucleotides matching TRBD1. Germline CDR1 is SGHTA and CDR2 is FQGNSA. V dropped 5 bases and J dropped 1; count of bases not matched to a gene: 5. The CDR3 is 15 residues long. This chain's CDR3 is CASSGGTGASYEQYF. In nucleotides, the CDR3 is TGTGCCAGCAGCGGAGGGACAGGGGCTTCCTACGAGCAGTACTTC.

The table lists this clonotype with many counts. The genes are TRBV7-2 and TRBJ1-5, with D tentatively TRBD1 (6 bases). V was clipped by 2 bases and J by 5 bases, with 7 bases between them. Germline values: CDR1 SGHTA, CDR2 FQGNSA. The CDR3 consists of 13 residues. CDR3 in amino acids: CASSLRGDQPQHF. CDR3 coding DNA: TGTGCCAGCAGCTTAAGGGGGGATCAGCCCCAGCATTTT.

This clonotype was observed many times. This chain uses TRBV3-1 with TRBJ2-2; 8 bases fit TRBD2. CDR1 LGHDT and CDR2 YNNKEL come from the germline V gene (reference sequence). Trimming removed 3 bases from V and 1 base from J; junction bases left unmatched: 4. The CDR3 totals 16 residues. The CDR3 is CASSHLAGRNTGELFF. CDR3 bases: TGTGCCAGCAGCCATTTAGCGGGGCGGAACACCGGGGAGCTGTTTTTT.

This clonotype appeared many times. The rearrangement links TRBV5-6 to TRBJ1-2; 9 nucleotides match TRBD1. The CDR3 is 14 amino acids. Germline V gives CDR1 SGHDT, CDR2 YYEEEE. Germline trimming cut 2 bases from V and 4 bases from J; bases unmatched to any gene: 3. Written as DNA, the CDR3 is TGTGCCAGCAGCTTCACAGGGGGCGCCTATGGCTACACCTTC. This sequence encodes CASSFTGGAYGYTF.

This clonotype was found many times. This sequence joins TRBV4-3 and TRBJ2-7; tentatively, D is TRBD1 (6 bases). Between the trimmed V and J ends, which lost 0 bases and 3 bases, there was a span of 6 bases. CDR1 LGHNA and CDR2 YSLEER come from the germline V gene. CDR3 length: 13 residues. Here the CDR3 reads CASSQDRGYEQYF. The CDR3 DNA reads TGCGCCAGCAGCCAAGACAGGGGCTACGAGCAGTACTTC.